The 30 T cell receptor beta chains below were found in one sample sequenced in a study of molecular identifiers for immune sequencing clone quantification. MiXCR, run by TCRdb on the PCR reads, gives a single entry per CDR3 protein. The sample holds about 67,000 distinct CDR3 sequences, less than 20% seen once. The source material was naive CD8+ T cells from blood, with Jurkat cell RNA spiked in. As for subset: FACS-sorted CD8+CD4-CCR7+CD45RA+ naive T cells. Receptors originate from a human donor in good health. Some libraries in this study had Jurkat cell RNA spiked in.

The table lists this clonotype with many counts. V usage is TRBV7-9 and J usage is TRBJ2-3; D is uncertain. V lost 1 base, J lost 4 bases, and 12 bases lay in between. This CDR3 contains 15 residues. The germline gives CDR1 SEHNR, CDR2 FQNEAQ (reference sequence). DNA for the CDR3: TGTGCCAGCAGCTTAGGGACGGGCTGGGCAGATACGCAGTATTTT. Translating gives CASSLGTGWADTQYF.

This clonotype was found many times. This chain links TRBV6-2 or TRBV6-3 with TRBJ1-1; no reliable D call. V was shortened by 4 bases and J by 3 bases, with 12 bases between the two germline ends. Per germline, CDR1 MNHEY and CDR2 SVGEGT. The CDR3 has 14 residues. CDR3 sequence (DNA): TGTGCCAGCAGTTTCCCTCCTGGGGACACTGAAGCTTTCTTT. Protein product: CASSFPPGDTEAFF.

For this clonotype: This may be a read error: a much more frequent sequence differs by one nucleotide. V and J are TRBV2 and TRBJ2-3, with D unclear. Germline values: CDR1 SNHLY, CDR2 FYNNEI. CDR3 length: 14 amino acids. The CDR3 here is CVSSEPRLTDTQYF. The DNA for the CDR3 is TGTGTCAGCAGTGAACCCCGACTCACAGATACGCAGTATTTT.

This clonotype occurred a few times. One end of the junction does not line up with germline, which may come from a read error. V gene TRBV27 combines with J gene TRBJ2-5; 9 positions agree with TRBD2. CDR1 and CDR2 from the germline V gene are MNHEY and SMNVEV (reference sequence). This CDR3 contains 14 residues. DNA for the CDR3: TGTGCCGGCAGTCCGGGGACTAGCATAGAGACCCAGTACTTC. It is translated as CAGSPGTSIETQYF.

In its sample, this clonotype was seen many times. The V call is TRBV14, the J call TRBJ2-5, with no clear D. This CDR3 contains 14 residues. Germline V gene data show CDR1 as SGHDN and CDR2 as FVKESK. V lost 3 bases, J lost 1 base, and 9 bases lay in between. The CDR3 coding sequence is TGTGCCAGCAGCCAGTATGGGCCCCAAGAGACCCAGTACTTC. Its protein is CASSQYGPQETQYF.

This clonotype was detected ten times or more. V usage is TRBV27 and J usage is TRBJ2-7; 7 bases are a match to TRBD2. Trimming cost V 6 bases and J 5 bases; bases outside gene matches: 7. The CDR3 runs to 13 residues. CDR1 is MNHEY and CDR2 is SMNVEV in the germline V gene (reference sequence). The CDR3 nucleotides are TGTGCCAGCAGAATGCGGGAGAGTAACGAGCAGTACTTC. Its translation is CASRMRESNEQYF.

A single count supports this clonotype. The chain combines TRBV5-5 with TRBJ2-7; no clear D. This CDR3 region has 14 residues. CDR1 is SGHKS and CDR2 is YYEKEE in the germline V gene (reference sequence). The V end lost 4 bases, the J end lost 0 bases, and 11 bases lay between the germline ends. The CDR3 is CASSPDLSSYEQYF. The CDR3 nucleotides are TGTGCCAGCAGCCCGGACCTGAGCTCCTACGAGCAGTACTTC.

This clonotype was seen ten or more times. The gene calls are TRBV9 and TRBJ2-3; D gene unclear. The CDR3 sequence is 13 residues long. V lost 0 bases and J 6 bases, leaving 8 bases between the germline ends. Germline assignment: CDR1 SGDLS and CDR2 YYNGEE. For the CDR3, the DNA is TGTGCCAGCAGCGTAGAGTTGCGGGATACGCAGTATTTT. It is translated as CASSVELRDTQYF.

Note on this clonotype: A single base separates this from a much larger clone, so it may be a read error. The chain is built from TRBV6-5 and TRBJ2-3; possibly TRBD2 for D (5 bases). The CDR3 loop spans 15 amino acids. Germline V gene sequence: CDR1 MNHEY, CDR2 SVGAGI. Trimming pared 2 bases from V and 5 bases from J, leaving 14 bases between. The CDR3 coding sequence is TGTGCCAGCAGTTACACTAGACTGGAAGGAGATACGCAGTATTTT. It specifies CASSYTRLEGDTQYF.

This clonotype has a count of ten or more. V usage is TRBV4-3 and J usage is TRBJ2-1; D gene ambiguous. V dropped 0 bases and J dropped 6 bases, with 12 bases sitting between them. This CDR3 contains 15 residues. The germline V gene has CDR1 LGHNA and CDR2 YSLEER. Here the CDR3 reads CASSQDHPDFNEQFF. The CDR3 nucleotides are TGCGCCAGCAGCCAAGACCACCCAGACTTCAATGAGCAGTTCTTC.

This clonotype was seen at least ten times. The chain carries TRBV7-8 and TRBJ2-5; D possibly matches TRBD1 or TRBD2 (6 bases each). This CDR3 contains 15 residues. Germline V gene data show CDR1 as SGHVS and CDR2 as FQNEAQ. Trimming took off 2 bases at V and 4 bases at J, with 14 bases between the two ends. The CDR3 loop reads CASSLSGGTIETQYF. CDR3 sequence (DNA): TGTGCCAGCAGCTTATCCGGGGGCACGATAGAGACCCAGTACTTC.

This clonotype was picked up a small number of times. The rearrangement joins TRBV27 to TRBJ2-1, with 8 bases matching TRBD2. Trimming cost V 9 bases and J 7 bases; bases outside gene matches: 8. Germline V CDR1 and CDR2: MNHEY, SMNVEV (reference sequence). This CDR3 region has 13 residues. CDR3 sequence: CASSSGSSNEQFF. For the CDR3, the DNA is TGTGCCAGTTCAAGCGGGAGTTCTAATGAGCAGTTCTTC.

The genes are TRBV14 and TRBJ2-3, with 7 bases fitting TRBD2. V lost 1 base, J lost 2 bases, and 6 bases stayed unmatched. The CDR3 loop spans 16 amino acids. Germline V CDR1 and CDR2: SGHDN, FVKESK. CDR3 region: CASSQGREVVTDTQYF. CDR3 DNA sequence: TGTGCCAGCAGCCAAGGCCGGGAGGTGGTCACAGATACGCAGTATTTT.

Many counts were recorded for this clonotype. The genes are TRBV4-1 and TRBJ1-5; D unclear. Deletions cut 0 bases from V and 0 bases from J, with 9 bases between. This CDR3 spans 16 amino acids. CDR1 is MGHRA, CDR2 YSYEKL, per germline. CDR3 region: CASSQDPAYSNQPQHF. The CDR3 DNA follows: TGCGCCAGCAGCCAAGATCCCGCGTATAGCAATCAGCCCCAGCATTTT.

This clonotype was observed a handful of times. A much larger clonotype is one base distant, so this may be a read error. V is TRBV18 and J is TRBJ2-1, with 7 bases matching TRBD2. CDR3 length: 14 residues. Germline loops: CDR1 KGHSH, CDR2 LQKENI. CDR3 loop: CASPPTGGSSEQFF. The CDR3 DNA is TGTGCCAGCCCACCAACGGGAGGTAGTAGTGAGCAGTTCTTC.

This clonotype came up many times. This chain connects TRBV12-3 or TRBV12-4 to TRBJ2-3, with 8 positions matching TRBD2. This CDR3 has 12 amino acids. Germline trimming cut 9 bases from V and 4 bases from J; bases unmatched to any gene: 3. The CDR3 is CARAGGADTQYF. The CDR3 DNA follows: TGTGCCAGAGCCGGGGGGGCAGATACGCAGTATTTT.

There are many counts of this clonotype. The J gene is TRBJ1-1, the V gene TRBV7-9; 11 bases align to TRBD1. Looked up from germline, CDR1 is SEHNR and CDR2 is FQNEAQ (reference sequence). The V gene end was trimmed by 5 bases and the J gene end by 3 bases; junction bases not matched to a gene: 8. This CDR3 comprises 16 residues. CDR3 sequence: CASSNRDRGWHTEAFF. CDR3 sequence (DNA): TGTGCCAGCAGCAACCGGGACAGGGGGTGGCACACTGAAGCTTTCTTT.

This clonotype was recorded at least ten times. This chain uses TRBV6-1 with TRBJ2-7, with D tentatively TRBD2 (5 bases). Trimming took off 2 bases at V and 2 bases at J, with 10 bases between the two ends. Per germline, CDR1 MNHNS and CDR2 SASEGT. The CDR3 runs 14 residues. In DNA, the CDR3 is TGTGCCAGCAGTGAAAGCGGTTGGGCCTACGAGCAGTACTTC. Protein product: CASSESGWAYEQYF.

Comments on this clonotype: One junction end disagrees with the germline gene, perhaps due to a read error. The chain links TRBV4-1 to TRBJ2-7; D unclear. In germline, CDR1 is MGHRA, CDR2 YSYEKL. The CDR3 loop spans 14 amino acids. This CDR3 reads CVSSPTLEFYEQYF. The CDR3 nucleotides read TGCGTCAGCAGCCCTACTCTGGAGTTCTACGAGCAGTACTTC.

This clonotype was recorded at least ten times. DNA of the CDR3: TGCAGCGTTGAACTCGCTGCCGGGGAGCTGTTTTTT. It codes for CSVELAAGELFF. This chain uses TRBV29-1 with TRBJ2-2; no firm D call. Germline V CDR1 and CDR2: SQVTM, ANQGSEA. The CDR3 runs 12 residues. V was clipped by 2 bases and J by 6 bases, with 7 bases between them.

This clonotype was counted many times. The DNA for the CDR3 is TGTGCCAGCAGTTTGGGTCTGGATAATTCACCCCTCCACTTT. It encodes CASSLGLDNSPLHF. The J gene is TRBJ1-6, the V gene TRBV27; D gene uncertain. Germline loops: CDR1 MNHEY, CDR2 SMNVEV (reference sequence). V was trimmed by 3 bases and J by 5 bases, leaving 8 bases between them. This CDR3 has 14 amino acids.

Of note for this clonotype: This may come from a read error, since a much larger clone is one base off. This chain links TRBV27 with TRBJ2-7; 9 positions agree with TRBD2. Germline trimming cut 8 bases from V and 0 bases from J; bases unmatched to any gene: 14. This CDR3 has 17 amino acids. The germline V gene has CDR1 MNHEY and CDR2 SMNVEV (reference sequence). Here the CDR3 DNA reads TGTGCCAGCTGGGGGGAGCGGGAGGCCAGGAGCTCCTACGAGCAGTACTTC. As protein: CASWGEREARSSYEQYF.

With regard to this clonotype: Possible read error: a much larger clone is one base away. J is TRBJ1-1 and V is TRBV10-3; D possibly corresponds to TRBD1 (6 bases). The germline V gene encodes CDR1 ENHRY and CDR2 SYGVKD. The CDR3 runs to 16 residues. Trimming removed 2 bases from V and 7 bases from J, with 20 bases in between. CDR3 coding DNA: TGTGCCATCAGTGAGCCACTAAGGGCAGGGGCTGATGAAGCTTTCTTT. The encoded protein is CAISEPLRAGADEAFF.

This clonotype was seen a handful of times. Germline and junction disagree at one end, which may indicate a read error. CDR3 amino acids: CATFRGALNAEAFF. The CDR3 coding sequence is TGTGCCACCTTCCGGGGCGCCTTGAACGCTGAAGCTTTCTTT. This sequence joins TRBV5-8 and TRBJ1-1; a possible D gene is TRBD1 (5 bases). The CDR3 sequence is 14 residues long. CDR1 is SGHTS, CDR2 YDEGEE, per germline.

The V gene is TRBV11-2, the J gene TRBJ2-1; tentatively, D is TRBD2 (7 bases). The CDR3 consists of 16 residues. CDR1 and CDR2 (germline): SGHAT, FQNNGV. V was cut by 1 base and J by 9 bases, with 19 bases left in between. The CDR3 sequence is CASSLVLTGWEGEQFF. The CDR3 coding sequence is TGTGCCAGCAGCTTAGTGTTGACAGGTTGGGAGGGTGAGCAGTTCTTC.

This clonotype was counted many times. The V call is TRBV9, the J call TRBJ2-2; the D is unclear. V lost 0 bases to trimming and J lost 5 bases, with 8 bases between them. Germline CDR1 is SGDLS and CDR2 is YYNGEE. The CDR3 sequence is 14 residues long. CDR3 sequence (DNA): TGTGCCAGCAGCGTAGTGTTGGATACCGGGGAGCTGTTTTTT. Encoded protein: CASSVVLDTGELFF. The whole variable domain, remainder taken from reference TRBV9 and TRBJ2-2, is DSGVTQTPKHLITATGQRVTLRCSPRSGDLSVYWYQQSLDQGLQFLIQYYNGEERAKGNILERFSAQQFPDLHSELNLSSLELGDSALYFCASSVVLDTGELFFGEGSRLTVL.

The table lists this clonotype with a few counts. The J gene is TRBJ1-1, the V gene TRBV12-3 or TRBV12-4; unclear D gene. V lost 6 bases and J lost 7, with 15 bases in between. The CDR3 runs to 13 residues. The CDR3 nucleotides are TGTGCCAGCAGCCAAACTCCGGGAAGTGAAGCTTTCTTT. Amino acids: CASSQTPGSEAFF.

Worth noting for this clonotype: At one of its ends the junction is not consistent with the germline gene, which may arise from a read error. The J gene is TRBJ1-1, the V gene TRBV6-2 or TRBV6-3; perhaps TRBD1 as D (5 bases). Looked up from germline, CDR1 is MNHEY and CDR2 is SVGEGT. The CDR3 is 13 amino acids. CDR3 coding DNA: TGTGCCAGCAGCTCACAGGAATACGCTGAAGATTTCTTT. It is translated as CASSSQEYAEDFF.

This clonotype has at least ten counts. The genes are TRBV9 and TRBJ2-3; possibly TRBD2 for D (6 bases). Germline lookup yields CDR1 SGDLS and CDR2 YYNGEE. The CDR3 spans 18 residues. V lost 4 bases to trimming and J lost 2 bases, with 23 bases between them. CDR3 sequence: CASSKEGTFDYSTDTQYF. CDR3 coding DNA: TGTGCCAGCAGCAAGGAGGGGACCTTTGACTATTCCACAGATACGCAGTATTTT.

This clonotype was seen at least ten times. This rearrangement joins TRBV13 to TRBJ2-7, with D possibly being TRBD1 (6 bases). The CDR3 sequence is 19 residues long. Germline V gene data show CDR1 as PRHDT and CDR2 as FYEKMQ (reference sequence). V lost 0 bases and J 0 bases, leaving 21 bases between the germline ends. CDR3 residues: CASSLGPSGQFLSSYEQYF. DNA of the CDR3: TGTGCCAGCAGCTTAGGTCCCAGCGGACAGTTTCTAAGCTCCTACGAGCAGTACTTC.